The sequence of this T cell receptor (beta chain) was determined in a study of blood T cell repertoires in COVID-19. Study-wide background: The United States, Italy and Spain were the sources of the acute and convalescent COVID-19 samples. T cells, B-cell-depleted T cells, or PBMCs provided the cDNA or gDNA that served as material.

Authors' methods: By means of reference gene primer amplification, nucleated cell counts were estimated. Assay used: immunoSEQ multiplex PCR; TCRdb lists only in-frame clones, some missing. V and J calls and clone size are given by that table; D and trimming were obtained from the DNA. The profile covers some 150,000 clones, with about 80% appearing a single time and approximately 4% taken by the ten largest. Trimming shortened V by 6 bases and J by 2 bases, and 11 bases separated the two germline ends. This CDR3 contains 14 residues. Germline V CDR1 and CDR2: KGHSH, LQKENI. The clonotype was recovered from a woman aged 55-69 years with acute or convalescent COVID-19. The sequencing sample was made of peripheral blood. V is TRBV18 and J is TRBJ1-5; no firm D call. In DNA, the CDR3 is TGTGCCAGCTCTCGGATCGGGGGCAATCAGCCCCAGCATTTT. Amino acid sequence: CASSRIGGNQPQHF.